Below, 15 T cell receptor beta chains from the same sample are listed, as sequenced in a study of T cell repertoires in cytomegalovirus infection. TCRdb used MiXCR to reprocess the reads, holding one entry per CDR3 protein. In the table there are a few hundred thousand distinct CDR3 sequences, approximately 42% of which are singletons. No cognate antigen is known for these TCRs. This sample comprised cultured PBMCs, obtained from culture after CMV antigen stimulation. Receptor source: a human donor in good health (CMV status not recorded). Some clones in this sample may be carry-over from other donors' samples.

The rearrangement links TRBV19 to TRBJ1-6, with TRBD1 matching over 7 bases. This CDR3 contains 15 residues. V was pared by 9 bases and J by 7 bases, with 12 bases of the junction left unmatched. Germline V gene lookup returns CDR1 LNHDA and CDR2 SQIVND (reference sequence). This chain's CDR3 is CASKGQVDQNSPLHF. Here the CDR3 DNA reads TGTGCCAGCAAAGGACAGGTCGATCAAAATTCACCCCTCCACTTT.

The chain employs TRBV6-8 and TRBJ1-1, with 7 bases matching TRBD1. The length of the CDR3 is 12 residues. Trimming cost V 8 bases and J 7 bases; bases outside gene matches: 7. Germline values: CDR1 MNHGY, CDR2 SAAAGT. The CDR3 DNA reads as TGTGCCAGCGCCAGGGGGGGGCATGAAGCTTTCTTT. This encodes CASARGGHEAFF.

This clonotype was seen only a few times. The J gene is TRBJ2-7, the V gene TRBV12-3 or TRBV12-4, with D unclear. CDR3 length: 12 amino acids. V was clipped by 6 bases and J by 7 bases, with 13 bases between them. The CDR3 here is CASSPRSVEQYF. The CDR3 bases are TGTGCCAGCAGCCCTCGCTCTGTGGAGCAGTACTTC.

This clonotype was observed a few times. This chain uses TRBV6-5 with TRBJ1-4, with D uncertain. CDR1 is MNHEY and CDR2 is SVGAGI in the germline V gene. This CDR3 is 15 amino acids long. Trimming removed 4 bases from V and 2 bases from J, with 11 bases in between. The CDR3 protein is CASSWKGSTNEKLFF. The CDR3, as DNA: TGTGCCAGCAGTTGGAAGGGATCGACTAATGAAAAACTGTTTTTT.

This clonotype was seen a handful of times. The chain links TRBV5-1 to TRBJ2-2; D possibly corresponds to TRBD1 (6 bases). The CDR3 loop spans 15 amino acids. Trimming left V 5 bases short and J 1 base short, with 12 bases between. The germline V gene has CDR1 SGHRS and CDR2 YFSETQ. As DNA, the CDR3 is TGCGCCAGCAGTCCTCCGACAGGGAACACCGGGGAGCTGTTTTTT. This translates into CASSPPTGNTGELFF.

V and J are TRBV18 and TRBJ2-1; the D gene is possibly TRBD1 (6 bases). The V and J ends lost 3 bases and 3 bases respectively, with 12 bases between them. CDR1 KGHSH and CDR2 LQKENI come from the germline V gene. CDR3 length equals 15 residues. The CDR3, as DNA: TGTGCCAGCTCACCCGACAGGTGGGGCTACAATGAGCAGTTCTTC. Its protein is CASSPDRWGYNEQFF.

J is TRBJ2-1 and V is TRBV3-1; D is unresolved. CDR3 size: 16 residues. Trimming left V 4 bases short and J 7 bases short, with 20 bases between. The germline V gene has CDR1 LGHDT and CDR2 YNNKEL (reference sequence). The CDR3 here is CASSPHSTGTRNEQFF. In DNA, the CDR3 is TGTGCCAGCAGCCCGCACTCCACGGGTACCCGGAATGAGCAGTTCTTC.

This clonotype was counted only a few times. CDR3 protein: CAIKDRHGEQFF. The CDR3 DNA reads TGTGCCATTAAGGACAGGCATGGAGAGCAGTTCTTC. V is TRBV19 and J is TRBJ2-1; 7 positions agree with TRBD1. V lost 10 bases, J lost 10 bases, and 10 bases stayed unmatched. The CDR3 runs 12 residues. Germline V gives CDR1 LNHDA, CDR2 SQIVND (reference sequence).

In this sample, this clonotype turned up a few times. The genes are TRBV10-2 and TRBJ1-5, with TRBD1 matching over 7 bases. Unmatched junction bases numbered 2, after V lost 4 bases and J lost 5 bases. Germline assignment: CDR1 WSHSY and CDR2 SAAADI. The CDR3 is 13 residues long. CDR3 residues: CASSGDSDQPQHF. In nucleotides, the CDR3 is TGCGCCAGCAGTGGGGACAGCGATCAGCCCCAGCATTTT.

The chain recombines TRBV27 with TRBJ2-7; D is possibly TRBD1 (5 bases). This CDR3 is 13 amino acids long. The germline V gene encodes CDR1 MNHEY and CDR2 SMNVEV (reference sequence). Trimming removed 8 bases from V and 3 bases from J, with 14 bases in between. The CDR3 here is CASALIQDYEQYF. The CDR3 nucleotides are TGTGCCAGCGCCTTAATACAGGACTACGAGCAGTACTTC.

The chain links TRBV10-3 to TRBJ1-3, with TRBD1 matching 7 bases. Trimming cost V 0 bases and J 2 bases; bases outside gene matches: 10. Germline CDR1 and CDR2: ENHRY and SYGVKD. The CDR3 loop spans 18 amino acids. The CDR3 spells CAISESPFFDRAGNTIYF. As DNA, the CDR3 is TGTGCCATCAGTGAGTCCCCCTTCTTTGACAGGGCTGGAAACACCATATATTTT.

This clonotype was found a few times. CDR3 loop: CASSLGQGGSYNEQFF. In DNA form, the CDR3 reads TGTGCCAGCAGCTTAGGTCAGGGGGGGTCCTACAATGAGCAGTTCTTC. This sequence joins TRBV7-2 and TRBJ2-1; tentatively, D is TRBD1 or TRBD2 (7 bases each). The V end lost 1 base, the J end lost 1 base, and 11 bases lay between the germline ends. There are 16 residues in the CDR3. Germline CDR1 reads SGHTA; CDR2 reads FQGNSA. The variable domain in full, with the rest retrieved from reference TRBV7-2 and TRBJ2-1, is GAGVSQSPSNKVTEKGKDVELRCDPISGHTALYWYRQSLGQGLEFLIYFQGNSAPDKSGLPSDRFSAERTGGSVSTLTIQRTQQEDSAVYLCASSLGQGGSYNEQFFGPGTRLTVL.

The rearrangement links TRBV7-2 to TRBJ1-1; D unclear. Trimming cost V 1 base and J 9 bases, with 9 bases left between them. CDR1 and CDR2 from the germline V gene are SGHTA and FQGNSA. The CDR3 is 12 residues long. CDR3 amino acids: CASSLVMGKAFF. As DNA, the CDR3 is TGTGCCAGCAGCTTAGTGATGGGCAAAGCTTTCTTT.

In this sample, this clonotype turned up a few times. The chain recombines TRBV27 with TRBJ1-6; unclear D gene. V lost 6 bases and J lost 0, with 6 bases in between. Germline CDR1 is MNHEY and CDR2 is SMNVEV (reference sequence). The CDR3 is made up of 14 amino acids. CDR3 residues: CASRQSSYNSPLHF. DNA for the CDR3: TGTGCCAGCAGGCAGAGCTCCTATAATTCACCCCTCCACTTT.

The gene calls are TRBV9 and TRBJ2-7; 7 nucleotides agree with TRBD2. V dropped 0 bases and J dropped 1; count of bases not matched to a gene: 4. The CDR3 covers 15 residues. Germline CDR1 and CDR2: SGDLS and YYNGEE. This CDR3 reads CASSVEPGGSYEQYF. In nucleotides, the CDR3 is TGTGCCAGCAGCGTAGAACCGGGAGGATCCTACGAGCAGTACTTC. The whole variable domain, filled in from reference TRBV9 and TRBJ2-7, reads DSGVTQTPKHLITATGQRVTLRCSPRSGDLSVYWYQQSLDQGLQFLIQYYNGEERAKGNILERFSAQQFPDLHSELNLSSLELGDSALYFCASSVEPGGSYEQYFGPGTRLTVT.